The clone carrying this T cell receptor (beta chain) occurred many times. Its antigen is not known. This entry belongs to a study of identical twins. Regarding the study as a whole: The study reached conclusions through statistical analysis that was cross-sectional, not following the same donors.

TCRdb itself ran the 5' RACE reads through MiXCR, one entry per CDR3 protein. Found here are under 300,000 distinct CDR3 sequences, roughly 8.7% of them singletons; the top ten hold roughly 3%. Another study also made use of these data, one on yellow fever vaccine responses in identical twins. That investigation notes: In identical twins, vaccine T cell responses appeared partly shared and partly individual.

Source material: CD8+ T cells sorted from blood. The origin of this receptor is a woman younger than 30 in good health.

The CDR3 region is CSVGTGGDIQYF. CDR3 nucleotides: TGCAGCGTTGGGACAGGGGGGGACATTCAGTACTTC. V usage is TRBV29-1 and J usage is TRBJ2-4; 10 bases match TRBD1. The CDR3 runs 12 residues. Germline V gives CDR1 SQVTM, CDR2 ANQGSEA. J lost 8 bases, V lost 4 bases, and 2 bases had no gene match.